This T cell receptor beta chain emerged from a study of blood T cell repertoires in COVID-19. Study as a whole: Acute and convalescent COVID-19 samples came from the United States, Italy and Spain. T cells, B-cell-depleted T cells, or PBMCs supplied cDNA or gDNA.

Seattle patient enrollment occurred during active infection, with longitudinal follow-up thereafter. This table comes from immunoSEQ multiplex PCR, and its TCRdb copy is limited to in-frame clones, with some not included. This table has about 500,000 clones, roughly nine tenths appearing once. A single count supports this clone. The source material was peripheral blood. The receptor was derived from a man younger than 35 with COVID-19, enrolled during active disease.

The CDR3 nucleotides are TGTGCCAGCAGTGTTGTTTCGGCTACTACCCTAGCCGAGCAGTACTTC. Its protein product is CASSVVSATTLAEQYF. This chain connects TRBV2 to TRBJ2-7, with D maybe TRBD2 (5 bases). Germline assignment: CDR1 SNHLY and CDR2 FYNNEI. The CDR3 length is 16 residues. With 4 bases removed from V and 6 bases from J, the gap between germline ends came to 22 bases.